This T cell receptor beta chain was documented in a study of cytomegalovirus exposure and HLA in healthy donors. Some clones are missing from TCRdb's copy, which holds only in-frame ones; the method was immunoSEQ multiplex PCR. The sample contains about 170,000 clones, roughly 91% of which appear only once. Study-wide results and limits: The investigators catalogued 150 to 200 TCR beta chains as cytomegalovirus-associated. Researchers reported that a few CMV-associated chains were confirmed in vitro as CMV antigen-specific.

This clone was seen more than once but under ten times. Its specificity is unknown. The germline V gene has CDR1 WNHNN and CDR2 SYGVQD (reference sequence). CDR3 size: 13 residues. Trimming at V came to 2 bases and at J to 13 bases, leaving 7 bases not matched to a gene. Sequencing was performed on PBMCs. The chain uses TRBV10-1 and TRBJ2-1; 8 bases line up with TRBD2. The clonotype comes from a woman aged 18-29 years in good health and CMV-seropositive. As DNA, the CDR3 is TGCGCCAGCAGTGAGGCGACTAGCGACAATCAGTTCTTC. Protein sequence: CASSEATSDNQFF.